This T cell receptor beta chain is drawn from a study of cytomegalovirus exposure and HLA in healthy donors (TCRdb year 2017). Regarding the research as a whole: In an earlier analysis of around 540 of the donors, about 270 Gb of sequence data and 95 million to 130 million unique TCR beta sequences from 150 million to 200 million T cells were reported. Roughly 5 DR-DQ haplotypes were handled as single units for association and clustering, since linkage in the cohort was strong. In an earlier analysis of roughly 580 of the donors, high-throughput TCR beta sequencing was used to judge whether each TCR beta V gene segment behaved as functional or pseudogenic. Genome-wide SNP genotypes for about 60% of the 666 donors were used in a later genetic analysis, which treated that subset as a discovery cohort. Among the approximately 430 genotyped donors, under 90% belonged to the genetic ancestry cluster associated with self-reported Caucasian donors. A separate validation cohort of about 110 different subjects was used in addition to the roughly 700-subject first cohort. On average, 235,054 unique TCR beta nucleotide sequences were sequenced per donor among some 420 genotyped donors of the cohort, with roughly 18% of those sequences being non-productive. Rather than drawing on any new phenotypic data, the later analysis identified candidate immune exposures from TCR beta sequences and the way those sequences occurred across donors. Using immunosequencing, the study profiled T cell repertoires from 500 to 800 subjects and related those repertoires to cytomegalovirus serostatus. Donor age, sex, ethnicity and CMV serostatus were compiled together with the repertoire data. The study aimed to test whether signatures of past pathogen exposure could be identified by cataloging public T cell receptors. Around 320 gigabases of sequencing data and tens of millions of unique TCR sequences were included in an early release covering about 620 HLA-typed donors. To study patterns of TCR occurrence, a later analysis re-analyzed previously published TCR beta repertoires from around 700 donors and added high-resolution HLA genotyping. Typing coverage differed by locus: A, B, C, DRB1 and DQB1 were typed in about 629-630 donors, DQA1 in about 500, DPA1 in some 570, and DPB1 in just under 480. Both class I and class II loci were covered by HLA typing, at four-digit resolution. The study combined high-throughput TCR immunosequencing, statistical association of individual TCRs with disease status, and machine learning to predict cytomegalovirus infection status. All discovery cohort repertoires had been generated on a single sequencing platform.

V drops 2 bases and J drops 2 bases, leaving 8 bases in between. Via the germline V gene, CDR1 is MGHDK and CDR2 SYGVNS. The CDR3 holds 14 amino acids from the cysteine to the phenylalanine. Of all the DNA, just the CDR3 is kept, 42 bases in frame from base 1. Broad study findings and their caveats: The cohort was sequenced for TCR beta chains only, and without alpha or paired-chain data the features that could be detected were limited. When HLA alleles, especially DR and DQ, strongly co-occurred, attributing TCR associations to individual alleles was difficult. Some 15 rarely observed V segments, including chromosome 9 orphons, were excluded from the earlier analysis of 550 to 700 of the donors because counts were too low. In a later analysis, HLA-associated TCR beta chains were found to be more clonally expanded and to have lower generation probabilities than equally common non-associated chains. Linkage disequilibrium might explain the correlated functional status among segregating V segments, but an unknown experimental factor could not be excluded. HLA typing was unavailable for some donors at each locus, so association tests used only the typed subset. In vitro tests confirmed that three of the cytomegalovirus-associated TCR beta chains recognize cytomegalovirus antigens. A further reported finding was that TCR beta sequences accurately predicted the HLA-A and HLA-B alleles for most subjects in the first cohort. At a false discovery rate of 0.05, a later analysis linked 16,000 or so TCR beta sequences to specific HLA alleles. A later analysis reported that several top co-occurrence clusters appeared linked to parvovirus B19, influenza, CMV and Epstein-Barr virus. A later genetic analysis associated a missense DCLRE1C variant with V-gene and J-gene trimming of TCR beta chains, and an independent cohort replicated the association. The classifier was reported to diagnose cytomegalovirus status with high specificity and sensitivity in both the original cohort and the validation cohort. Roughly uniform sequencing depth across donors was assumed in presence/absence analyses, although this assumption may not hold. Immune exposure information for the cohort was limited to CMV serostatus. Across donors, most TCR sequences were observed very rarely, whereas some public TCRs were present in many individuals. According to a later genetic analysis, donors in an Asian-associated ancestry cluster had fewer N-insertions in productive TCRs than the approximately 630-donor mean. According to the authors, the approach could potentially be generalized to other disease states and immunological phenotypes. A group of highly shared sequence variants was considered likely to be a technical artifact of the sequencing pipeline. Some IMGT-functional V segments, including TRBV6-2 and TRBV6-3, could not be told apart with the 87-base-pair reads, so those segments were excluded. Most CMV-associated TCR beta chains appeared to be HLA-restricted in a later analysis, and the HLA associations seemed to be driven largely by CMV exposure. A later analysis found that TCR association rates varied across HLA loci, with DRB1 alleles showing the most associated TCRs and HLA-C alleles the fewest. The study gave a list of some 150 TCR beta chains associated with cytomegalovirus. In an earlier analysis of over 550 of the donors, most TCR beta V segments were observed in productive rearrangements about 87% or about 30% of the time, broadly matching IMGT annotations.

The library relied on the immunoSEQ multiplex PCR assay. For the multiplex PCR, a mixture combining 60 forward primers for TCR Vbeta segments and 13 reverse primers for TCR Jbeta segments was used. The CDR3 region of rearranged TCR beta genes was amplified from genomic DNA with a multiplex PCR assay. The amplified TCR beta libraries were sequenced on the Illumina HiSeq System as 87-base-pair reads. In the source study's methods: A later analysis tallied approximately 87 million unique TCR beta chains across the 666 repertoires, and some 10 million of those chains were shared by two or more donors. Raw reads were error-corrected and collapsed into unique sequences with a nearest-neighbor algorithm that merged closely related sequences to remove PCR and sequencing errors. Alignment of CDR3 sequences to IMGT reference sequences was used to assign V, D and J gene segments. For a sequence to be retained, at least a six-nucleotide match to both a V gene segment and a J gene segment was required. Rearrangements were classified as productive when the CDR3 lacked stop codons and remained in frame with V and J, and all other rearrangements were classified as non-productive. CDR3 was defined by IMGT convention, running from the second conserved V-encoded cysteine to the conserved J-encoded phenylalanine. Sequences without an unambiguous match to a single V gene segment were excluded from the earlier analysis of about 640 of the donors. In an earlier analysis of several hundred of the donors, V segments were called functional above 56.7% productive rearrangements and were called segregating when the between-donor standard deviation exceeded 5%. A statistical classification framework was built for diagnosing cytomegalovirus status from the catalog of TCR beta chain sequences. V and J gene assignment, in a later analysis, came from comparing TCR nucleotide sequences with IMGT/GENE-DB human TR gene sequences. A later analysis assigned CDR3 sequences and most-parsimonious VDJ recombination scenarios with the TCRdist pipeline. In a later analysis, every TCR beta chain was defined by the combination of its CDR3 amino acid sequence and its V-gene family, and reads without a unique V-gene family were dropped. A later analysis removed roughly 590 highly shared, low-generation-probability nucleotide sequences to deal with suspected cross-contamination and a sequencing artifact. In a later analysis, a clonal expansion index for each public chain was calculated from normalized within-repertoire ranks of inferred template counts. In a later analysis, generation probabilities were computed with a VDJ recombination model fitted to out-of-frame rearrangements, and the resulting probabilities were checked against IGoR. Hypergeometric tests were used in a later analysis to score TCR-TCR, TCR-HLA and TCR-CMV co-occurrence, with a repertoire-size bias correction applied to the TCR pairs. False discovery rates were estimated in a later analysis by permuting HLA or CMV assignments 20 times. In a later analysis, co-occurring TCRs were grouped using DBSCAN, and TCRdist sequence similarity was added for clustering within HLA-allele-positive subsets. For co-occurrence clustering, repertoires with fewer than 30,000 or more than 120,000 public chains were excluded, along with four or five repertoires with anomalous nucleotide sharing. The table was pulled from immuneACCESS by TCRdb, which kept in-frame rearrangements only. Such tables lose some clones; where checked, under half of the loss comes from unresolved V genes, and the rest has no known cause. That table supplies the V and J calls and clone size; D and trimming were determined from the DNA. The table for this sample lists some 220,000 clones; about 77% of them were counted only once. The ten largest clones add up to under 0.6% of the sample.

As regards this clone: Its antigen target is currently unknown. No much larger clonotype is one base removed from it; base qualities were not supplied.

The cohort consisted of more than 650 healthy bone marrow donors. At the time of sampling, every cohort member was nominally healthy, though immune exposures that went unrecorded were likely present. The donor was CMV seronegative and was included in the group of around 320 seronegative cohort members. A peripheral blood sample was collected from each donor, and TCR beta sequencing was performed on peripheral blood mononuclear cells. Genomic DNA extraction from the blood cell samples was performed with the Qiagen DNeasy Blood Extraction Kit. The rearranged chain carries TRBV25-1 and TRBJ2-3, with the D gene uncertain. This TCR derives from a boy between 10 and 17 years old in good health and CMV-seronegative. The sequenced sample was PBMCs. This receptor has the CDR3 CASSEQEYTDTQYF. The DNA is TGTGCCAGCAGTGAACAGGAATACACAGATACGCAGTATTTT.